The subject of this entry is one TCR beta chain. The antigen it binds to is not known. Base-call qualities are not available, and no considerably larger clone is one nucleotide away. The data originate from a study of blood T cell repertoires in COVID-19 (TCRdb year 2020). Context from the whole study: Samples covering the acute and convalescent phases of COVID-19 were provided by collaborators in the United States, Italy and Spain. The material from the prospective study consisted of cDNA or gDNA derived from T cells, B-cell-depleted T cells, or PBMCs. Subjects who had been exposed to COVID-19, were actively infected with it, or had recovered from it provided the deeply sampled blood TCRbeta repertoires that made up the dataset. The repertoires were released in a freely available public database meant as a resource for research on the immune response to SARS-CoV-2. Samples came from the ongoing ImmuneRACE study (first 160 participants) plus 1,254 subjects from 6 global collaborators. Nearly every sample came with metadata listing a de-identified subject ID, COVID-19 status, age in years and sex. Where available, HLA class I and class II types were obtained from metadata supplied by the sample provider rather than from assay-based typing.

TCRbeta CDR3 regions were amplified from genomic DNA by means of the immunoSEQ Assay, a bias-controlled multiplex PCR. In the source study's methods: The number of nucleated cells in each sample was estimated from the amplification of reference gene primers within the assay. To quantify the absolute abundance of each unique TCRbeta CDR3 rearrangement, sequence reads were collapsed and filtered. For each sample, productive Simpson clonality was calculated as the square root of Simpson's diversity index over productive rearrangements. TCRdb holds this immuneACCESS table with in-frame rearrangements only. Some clones are missing; in checked studies, unresolved V genes explain under half, and the rest has no known cause. The V and J calls and clone size were taken over from that table, and D and trimming were inferred from the DNA. Counted in this sample were around 150,000 clones; 70% to 85% of them appeared once. The ten largest account for about 24% of the sample.

Summary of the overall study and its limitations: How much clinical and demographic metadata was included differed by source and by participant, and the metadata was provided uncurated.

Collaborating institutions collected whole blood in K2EDTA tubes following their own protocols. For TCRbeta analysis, collaborators shipped samples in one of three forms: frozen whole blood, isolated PBMCs, or DNA extracted from either of those sample types. The germline V gene provides CDR1 SGHRS and CDR2 YFSETQ. V and J lose 6 bases and 4 bases, and a span of 17 bases separates them. The CDR3 starts with the cysteine, ends with the phenylalanine, and has 15 residues. The kept DNA is CDR3 alone, 45 bases in frame from the first base. The sequence was obtained from a woman aged 80 or over with acute or convalescent COVID-19. The V gene is TRBV5-1 and the J gene is TRBJ1-3; the D segment cannot be called with confidence. Sequenced input: peripheral blood. The sequenced DNA: TGCGCCAGCAAACCCGCGGGCCAAGGCGGAAACACCATATATTTT. It translates to CASKPAGQGGNTIYF.